The clone carrying this T cell receptor beta chain appeared a few times. Its antigen is currently unknown. This entry is derived from a study of human T cells and chemical hapten exposure. TCRdb re-called the RACE reads through MiXCR, storing one row per CDR3 protein. The sample lists roughly 52,000 distinct CDR3 sequences; 11% were seen once. Whole-study findings and limits: Among TCRs, those above 1 in 1000 frequency were unaffected by DPC sensitization.

V dropped 4 bases and J dropped 5; count of bases not matched to a gene: 17. This CDR3 spans 18 amino acids. CDR1 is SGDLS, CDR2 YYNGEE, per germline. The time point denotes: patch test 1, 2 weeks after DPC sensitization. Regarding treatment: therapeutic diphenylcyclopropenone sensitization with weekly scalp DPC. Unseparated into fractions, whole blood served as the source from which total RNA was extracted. The chain recombines TRBV9 with TRBJ2-5; TRBD2 matches 10 bases. This clonotype was obtained from a woman in her thirties or forties with alopecia areata. Some clones in this sample may be carry-over from other donors' samples. The sample here was whole blood, taken in connection with sensitization to the hapten diphenylcyclopropenone (DPC). The CDR3 sequence: CASSPTSGGAGGLETQYF. Here the CDR3 DNA reads TGTGCCAGCAGCCCCACCTCTGGAGGAGCGGGGGGGCTGGAGACCCAGTACTTC.